One and the same sample provided the 30 T cell receptor beta chains below, sequenced in a study of cytomegalovirus exposure and HLA in healthy donors. Vbeta (60) and Jbeta (13) primers were used in the PCR. Libraries were prepared by immunoSEQ multiplex PCR; TCRdb keeps only in-frame clonotypes and omits some of them. The repertoire consists of 60,000 to 85,000 clones, with around 69% occurring once and the leading ten covering roughly an eighth. Sequences were obtained from PBMCs. These receptors all stem from a human donor in good health.

The rearrangement uses TRBV11-2 and TRBJ1-4, with D tentatively TRBD1 (5 bases). The CDR3 spans 15 residues. V was pared by 4 bases and J by 3 bases, with 12 bases between. The germline CDR1 and CDR2 sequences are SGHAT and FQNNGV. CDR3 bases: TGTGCCAGCAGCTCAAGGGGCAGGTCTAATGAAAAACTGTTTTTT. Translation gives CASSSRGRSNEKLFF.

This chain uses TRBV30 with TRBJ1-1, with D perhaps matching TRBD1 (6 bases). This CDR3 region has 13 residues. V lost 5 bases, J lost 3 bases, and 13 bases lay in between. Germline CDR1 GTSNPN, CDR2 SVGIG (reference sequence). CDR3 in DNA: TGTGCCTGGGGTAGGGGGATGGACACTGAAGCTTTCTTT. Its protein is CAWGRGMDTEAFF.

V is TRBV9 and J is TRBJ1-1; D may be TRBD1 (5 bases). Trimming took 1 base from V and 0 from J, leaving 10 bases between them. Germline loops: CDR1 SGDLS, CDR2 YYNGEE. The CDR3 runs 15 residues. The CDR3: CASSVYDSLNTEAFF. Written as DNA, the CDR3 is TGTGCCAGCAGCGTATATGACAGTTTGAACACTGAAGCTTTCTTT.

This clone was counted a few times. DNA of the CDR3: TGTGCCAGCAGTTTTCGACGACAGGACTACGAGCAGTACTTC. Its protein is CASSFRRQDYEQYF. The V and J genes are TRBV6-1 and TRBJ2-7; D perhaps matches TRBD1 (6 bases). The CDR3 consists of 14 residues. V lost 5 bases and J lost 3, with 14 bases in between. Per the germline V gene, CDR1 is MNHNS and CDR2 is SASEGT.

The V call is TRBV28, the J call TRBJ2-2; 8 positions agree with TRBD1. The CDR3 totals 17 residues. Germline lookup yields CDR1 MDHEN and CDR2 SYDVKM. Trimming took 3 bases from V and 5 from J; bases not matched to a gene: 11. The CDR3 here is CASSFVDRGGYTGELFF. The DNA for the CDR3 is TGTGCCAGCAGTTTCGTAGACAGGGGCGGTTATACCGGGGAGCTGTTTTTT.

This sequence joins TRBV7-3 and TRBJ2-3, with 9 bases aligning to TRBD2. The CDR3 length is 16 residues. Germline CDR1 reads SGHTA; CDR2 reads FQGTGA. The V gene end was trimmed by 2 bases and the J gene end by 3 bases; junction bases not matched to a gene: 6. The CDR3 nucleotides read TGTGCCAGCAGCTTACGTAGCGGGAGAGCGACAGATACGCAGTATTTT. Its translation: CASSLRSGRATDTQYF.

V is TRBV6-5 and J is TRBJ2-3; D possibly corresponds to TRBD2 (5 bases). Germline CDR1 MNHEY, CDR2 SVGAGI. This CDR3 is 13 amino acids long. The V end was cut by 4 bases, the J end by 5 bases, with 10 bases between. The CDR3 loop is CASSLAREDTQYF. The CDR3 DNA sequence: TGTGCCAGCAGTTTAGCTCGGGAAGATACGCAGTATTTT.

The chain is built from TRBV29-1 and TRBJ2-1; D gene uncertain. The germline CDR1 and CDR2 sequences are SQVTM and ANQGSEA. Trimming stripped 4 bases from V and 12 bases from J, with 10 bases between. The CDR3 contains 10 residues. CDR3 region: CSVVWSGQFF. Here the CDR3 DNA reads TGCAGCGTTGTTTGGAGTGGGCAGTTCTTC.

In this sample, this clone turned up a few times. The rearrangement joins TRBV5-1 to TRBJ1-2; D is perhaps TRBD1 (5 bases). The CDR3 has 14 amino acids. The germline V gene encodes CDR1 SGHRS and CDR2 YFSETQ. The V and J ends lost 5 bases and 2 bases respectively, with 13 bases between them. CDR3 in DNA: TGCGCCAGCAGACCTACGACAGAGAACTATGGCTACACCTTC. Amino acids: CASRPTTENYGYTF.

The CDR3 spells CASSGRQGEDEQYF. DNA of the CDR3: TGTGCCAGCAGCGGGAGACAGGGGGAGGACGAGCAGTACTTC. V gene TRBV13 combines with J gene TRBJ2-7, with 9 bases matching TRBD1. After removal of 5 bases from V and 5 bases from J, the junction contained 7 bases not matched to a gene. Germline-derived CDR1 and CDR2 are PRHDT and FYEKMQ (reference sequence). This CDR3 spans 14 amino acids. Complete variable domain (other parts from reference TRBV13 and TRBJ2-7): AAGVIQSPRHLIKEKRETATLKCYPIPRHDTVYWYQQGPGQDPQFLISFYEKMQSDKGSIPDRFSAQQFSDYHSELNMSSLELGDSALYFCASSGRQGEDEQYFGPGTRLTVT.

The rearrangement uses TRBV18 and TRBJ1-5, with a tentative D call TRBD1 (5 bases). V lost 3 bases to trimming and J lost 0 bases, with 12 bases between them. This CDR3 contains 16 residues. CDR1 is KGHSH, CDR2 LQKENI, per germline. The CDR3: CASSPGQAYSNQPQHF. CDR3 sequence (DNA): TGTGCCAGCTCACCGGGGCAGGCCTATAGCAATCAGCCCCAGCATTTT.

The chain uses TRBV5-1 and TRBJ1-5; possibly TRBD1 for D (5 bases). The germline V and J ends were trimmed by 0 bases and 6 bases, with 13 bases remaining between them. This CDR3 has 15 amino acids. Germline values: CDR1 SGHRS, CDR2 YFSETQ. In DNA, the CDR3 is TGCGCCAGCAGCTTGGGGCAGGGACTCGGTCAGCCCCAGCATTTT. Translating gives CASSLGQGLGQPQHF.

This rearrangement joins TRBV6-5 to TRBJ1-2; TRBD1 aligns across 7 bases. The CDR3 is 15 amino acids. Germline CDR1 and CDR2: MNHEY and SVGAGI. The V and J ends lost 5 bases and 6 bases, in that order; junction bases with no gene match: 12. Here the CDR3 DNA reads TGTGCCAGCAGTCAGCCCAATCAGGGGGTAAATGGCTACACCTTC. Translation: CASSQPNQGVNGYTF.

The chain couples TRBV27 to TRBJ2-6; D is uncertain. The CDR3 is 18 residues long. Per the germline V gene, CDR1 is MNHEY and CDR2 is SMNVEV (reference sequence). V was trimmed by 2 bases and J by 0 bases, leaving 14 bases between them. The CDR3 loop is CASSLKRDFRSGANVLTF. The CDR3 DNA reads TGTGCCAGCAGTTTAAAGAGAGACTTTCGCTCTGGGGCCAACGTCCTGACTTTC.

The J gene is TRBJ2-6, the V gene TRBV7-9, with TRBD1 identical over 7 bases. The CDR3 is made up of 19 amino acids. Germline CDR1 is SEHNR and CDR2 is FQNEAQ (reference sequence). V lost 2 bases to trimming and J lost 1 base; unmatched junction nucleotides: 11. CDR3 region: CASSLTRGQTFSGANVLTF. For the CDR3, the DNA is TGTGCCAGCAGCTTAACTAGGGGACAGACGTTTTCTGGGGCCAACGTCCTGACTTTC.

There are a few counts of this clone. The CDR3 protein is CASSEWAHSTSYREQYF. The CDR3 region has the DNA TGTGCCAGCAGTGAATGGGCCCACTCCACATCCTATCGCGAGCAGTACTTC. V usage is TRBV6-1 and J usage is TRBJ2-7; D is unclear. Germline loops: CDR1 MNHNS, CDR2 SASEGT. Trimming pared 2 bases from V and 6 bases from J, leaving 23 bases between. The CDR3 sequence is 17 residues long.

The rearrangement joins TRBV29-1 to TRBJ1-4; 8 positions agree with TRBD1. Germline values: CDR1 SQVTM, CDR2 ANQGSEA. Germline trimming cut 8 bases from V and 7 bases from J; bases unmatched to any gene: 9. This CDR3 region has 13 residues. For the CDR3, the DNA is TGCAGCCCTACTCAGGGGGCGCGTGAAAAACTGTTTTTT. It encodes CSPTQGAREKLFF.

The chain employs TRBV14 and TRBJ1-2, with D unclear. The V end lost 2 bases, the J end lost 2 bases, and 6 bases lay between the germline ends. There are 13 residues in the CDR3. Germline lookup yields CDR1 SGHDN and CDR2 FVKESK. The CDR3 sequence is CASSQTGNYGYTF. The CDR3 region has the DNA TGTGCCAGCAGCCAAACGGGAAACTATGGCTACACCTTC. Drawing the rest from reference TRBV14 and TRBJ1-2, the complete variable domain is EAGVTQFPSHSVIEKGQTVTLRCDPISGHDNLYWYRRVMGKEIKFLLHFVKESKQDESGMPNNRFLAERTGGTYSTLKVQPAELEDSGVYFCASSQTGNYGYTFGSGTRLTVV.

V is TRBV7-6 and J is TRBJ1-1, with 7 bases identical to TRBD1. The CDR3 is made up of 15 amino acids. V shed 1 base and J 1 base; nucleotides not matched to a gene: 3. Germline V CDR1 and CDR2: SGHVS, FNYEAQ. DNA of the CDR3: TGTGCCAGCAGCTTAGACACAGGGGAGAACACTGAAGCTTTCTTT. This codes for CASSLDTGENTEAFF.

The rearrangement uses TRBV30 and TRBJ1-1; 7 bases agree with TRBD1. CDR3 length: 15 amino acids. Germline loops: CDR1 GTSNPN, CDR2 SVGIG (reference sequence). V shed 3 bases, J shed 0 bases, and the junction held 7 bases outside the gene matches. In DNA form, the CDR3 reads TGTGCCTGGAGCCGGGACAGCTTAATGAACACTGAAGCTTTCTTT. Translating gives CAWSRDSLMNTEAFF.

This sequence joins TRBV2 and TRBJ2-1, with 13 bases aligning to TRBD2. Germline V gene data show CDR1 as SNHLY and CDR2 as FYNNEI. V shed 8 bases and J 10 bases; nucleotides not matched to a gene: 8. This CDR3 contains 14 residues. Here the CDR3 DNA reads TGTGCCAGCCGACTAGCGGGAGGAGTGGGGGAGCAGTTCTTC. This codes for CASRLAGGVGEQFF.

This clone was detected once. J is TRBJ2-3 and V is TRBV6-4, with 7 bases lining up with TRBD2. The CDR3 extends over 16 amino acids. Trimming cost V 0 bases and J 0 bases; bases outside gene matches: 3. Germline V gene data show CDR1 as MRHNA and CDR2 as SNTAGT. CDR3 sequence: CASSDSGAGSTDTQYF. DNA for the CDR3: TGTGCCAGCAGTGACTCGGGAGCGGGGAGCACAGATACGCAGTATTTT.

The CDR3 DNA is TGTGCCAGTAGTGCGACAGGTATCAGGTTGACTGAAGCTTTCTTT. It yields the protein CASSATGIRLTEAFF. This rearrangement joins TRBV19 to TRBJ1-1, with D possibly TRBD1 on 6 matching bases. CDR1 and CDR2 from the germline V gene are LNHDA and SQIVND (reference sequence). This CDR3 has 15 amino acids. The V end lost 5 bases, the J end lost 5 bases, and 18 bases lay between the germline ends.

The chain carries TRBV19 and TRBJ1-1; D gene uncertain. Per the germline V gene, CDR1 is LNHDA and CDR2 is SQIVND (reference sequence). This CDR3 contains 14 residues. Trimming shortened V by 1 base and J by 3 bases, and 9 bases separated the two germline ends. The CDR3 spells CASSIGAGDTEAFF. For the CDR3, the DNA is TGTGCCAGTAGTATAGGGGCCGGGGACACTGAAGCTTTCTTT.

This clone was counted only a few times. V is TRBV7-2 and J is TRBJ2-3; possible D gene TRBD1, 6 bases. V was pared by 7 bases and J by 1 base, with 15 bases between. The CDR3 covers 15 residues. Germline CDR1 SGHTA, CDR2 FQGNSA. The CDR3 DNA sequence: TGTGCCAGCACCTTGGGGACACCACGCACAGATACGCAGTATTTT. Translation gives CASTLGTPRTDTQYF. The full variable domain, completed using reference TRBV7-2 and TRBJ2-3, is GAGVSQSPSNKVTEKGKDVELRCDPISGHTALYWYRQSLGQGLEFLIYFQGNSAPDKSGLPSDRFSAERTGGSVSTLTIQRTQQEDSAVYLCASTLGTPRTDTQYFGPGTRLTVL.

The chain combines TRBV11-2 with TRBJ2-1; 11 nucleotides agree with TRBD1. This CDR3 is 15 amino acids long. V shed 5 bases and J 3 bases; nucleotides not matched to a gene: 3. CDR1 and CDR2 from the germline V gene are SGHAT and FQNNGV. The CDR3 is CASSRTGGDYNEQFF. The CDR3, as DNA: TGTGCCAGCAGCAGGACAGGGGGCGACTACAATGAGCAGTTCTTC.

The gene calls are TRBV5-6 and TRBJ1-2, with 8 nucleotides matching TRBD1. The CDR3 sequence is 13 residues long. Germline V gene data show CDR1 as SGHDT and CDR2 as YYEEEE. Unmatched junction bases numbered 4, after V lost 4 bases and J lost 5 bases. The chain's CDR3 is CASSGDRRYGYTF. DNA for the CDR3: TGTGCCAGCAGCGGGGACAGGCGGTATGGCTACACCTTC.

The rearrangement joins TRBV7-3 to TRBJ2-1; TRBD2 aligns across 11 bases. With V trimmed by 5 bases and J by 7 bases, 13 bases remained unmatched. The CDR3 runs to 17 residues. Per germline, CDR1 SGHTA and CDR2 FQGTGA. The CDR3 DNA reads as TGTGCCAGCAGCCCCGGGGGAACTAGCGGGAGCTTAAATGAGCAGTTCTTC. Amino acids: CASSPGGTSGSLNEQFF. Full variable domain (outside the CDR3, taken from reference TRBV7-3 and TRBJ2-1): GAGVSQTPSNKVTEKGKYVELRCDPISGHTALYWYRQSLGQGPEFLIYFQGTGAADDSGLPNDRFFAVRPEGSVSTLKIQRTERGDSAVYLCASSPGGTSGSLNEQFFGPGTRLTVL.

The chain employs TRBV5-4 and TRBJ2-1; 9 nucleotides agree with TRBD1. With 0 bases clipped from V and 2 bases from J, the junction kept 3 bases outside the gene matches. Per germline, CDR1 SGHNT and CDR2 YYREEE (reference sequence). This CDR3 comprises 16 residues. The CDR3, as DNA: TGTGCCAGCAGCTTGGCCAGGGACAGGGCCTACAATGAGCAGTTCTTC. Amino acid sequence: CASSLARDRAYNEQFF.

As to this clone: The sample holds other DNA sequences that translate to the same CDR3. V gene TRBV15 combines with J gene TRBJ2-7, with D perhaps TRBD2 (5 bases). The germline V and J ends were trimmed by 1 base and 0 bases, with 7 bases remaining between them. The CDR3 runs 14 residues. The germline CDR1 and CDR2 sequences are LNHNV and YYDKDF (reference sequence). The CDR3 spells CATSRGGSSYEQYF. Written as DNA, the CDR3 is TGTGCCACCAGCAGAGGAGGGTCCTCCTACGAGCAGTACTTC.